This T cell receptor (beta chain) was documented in a study of blood T cell repertoires in COVID-19. The authors' processing: Nucleated cell number was recorded as an estimate derived from reference gene primer amplification. The protocol was immunoSEQ multiplex PCR, while the TCRdb copy is restricted to in-frame clones and leaves out a portion. That table is the source of V, J and clone size, and D and trimming were worked out from the DNA. The sample includes approximately 230,000 clones, around 88% of them seen just once. This CDR3 comprises 18 residues. Losses at the gene ends were 3 bases for V and 1 base for J; bases not matched to a gene: 6. CDR1 and CDR2 from the germline V gene are LGHDT and YNNKEL (reference sequence).

The rearrangement links TRBV3-1 (or the pseudogene TRBV3-2) to TRBJ2-3, with 14 bases lining up with TRBD2. Sequencing used PBMCs or T cells enriched from blood (not recorded which). This sequence was found in a woman aged 45-60 years with acute COVID-19. CDR3 DNA: TGTGCCAGCAGCCAGATGACTAGCGGGAGGGCGGGCACAGATACGCAGTATTTT. It codes for CASSQMTSGRAGTDTQYF.